These T cell receptor beta chains were read from a single sample in a study of OX40 agonist ivuxolimab in advanced cancers. This table comes from immunoSEQ multiplex PCR, and its TCRdb copy is limited to in-frame clones, with some not included. Counted here are 60,000 or so clones, about 82% occurring once; the ten biggest clones make up 0.8% to 1%. The sequences come from CD4+ or CD8+ T cells sorted from blood, collected in a trial of the OX40 agonist ivuxolimab. All receptors come from an adult with an advanced solid tumor such as melanoma, head and neck, liver or kidney cancer. CDR3s include the opening cysteine and the closing phenylalanine or tryptophan. The D gene is left open where the match is weak. A row's size may be missing; if present it is once, few, many or a size class.

-	TRBJ2-5	TRBV11-2	-	CASSLYGGPMQETQYF	TGTGCCAGCAGCCTCTATGGGGGACCGATGCAAGAGACCCAGTACTTC
-	TRBJ2-7	TRBV7-2	-	CASSWGAFSYEQYF	TGTGCCAGCAGCTGGGGGGCGTTCTCCTACGAGCAGTACTTC
-	TRBJ1-1	TRBV6-1	-	CASSGRAYYTEAFF	TGTGCCAGCAGCGGCAGGGCTTATTACACTGAAGCTTTCTTT
-	TRBJ2-6	TRBV11-2	-	CASNRAGANVLTF	TGTGCCAGCAATCGGGCTGGGGCCAACGTCCTGACTTTC
TRBD1	TRBJ2-3	TRBV5-8	-	CASSMTGLAKQDTQYF	TGTGCCAGCAGCATGACAGGGCTGGCAAAACAGGATACGCAGTATTTT
-	TRBJ2-6	TRBV5-1	-	CASRGGDGSVRTNVLTF	TGCGCCAGCAGGGGGGGTGACGGTAGCGTTAGGACCAACGTCCTGACTTTC
-	TRBJ1-6	TRBV18	-	CASSPDSPNSPLHF	TGTGCCAGCTCACCGGACAGCCCGAATTCACCCCTCCACTTT
TRBD2	TRBJ2-1	TRBV2	-	CASSLGASGGTYNEQFF	TGTGCCAGCTCCCTCGGGGCTAGCGGGGGGACCTACAATGAGCAGTTCTTC
-	TRBJ1-1	TRBV15	-	CATSRDPGGYTEAFF	TGTGCCACCAGCAGAGATCCCGGGGGGTACACTGAAGCTTTCTTT
-	TRBJ2-4	TRBV9	-	CASSGHPRTGGGNIQYF	TGTGCCAGCAGCGGCCACCCGCGGACAGGTGGGGGGAACATTCAGTACTTC
TRBD1	TRBJ2-5	TRBV6-5	-	CASSYSDRVRETQYF	TGTGCCAGCAGTTACTCAGACAGGGTGCGAGAGACCCAGTACTTC
-	TRBJ2-1	TRBV7-2	-	CASSLGTREQFF	TGTGCCAGCAGCTTAGGGACCCGTGAGCAGTTCTTC
TRBD1	TRBJ1-1	TRBV18	-	CASSRDRMNTEAFF	TGTGCCAGCTCACGGGACAGAATGAACACTGAAGCTTTCTTT
-	TRBJ2-7	TRBV5-4	-	CASSSVRGPSYEQYF	TGTGCCAGCAGCTCGGTCCGGGGGCCCTCCTACGAGCAGTACTTC
-	TRBJ2-3	TRBV5-1	-	CASSTTRGADTQYF	TGCGCCAGCAGCACAACTAGGGGGGCAGATACGCAGTATTTT
-	TRBJ1-2	TRBV4-1	-	CASSQERQLRYGYTF	TGCGCCAGCAGCCAAGAAAGGCAGCTTCGTTATGGCTACACCTTC
TRBD1	TRBJ2-6	TRBV4-1	-	CASSQGGRGRSGANVLTF	TGCGCCAGCAGCCAAGGAGGCAGGGGGCGGTCTGGGGCCAACGTCCTGACTTTC
TRBD1	TRBJ1-4	TRBV2	-	CASRIQGAGLNEKLFF	TGTGCCAGCAGAATACAGGGGGCTGGACTAAATGAAAAACTGTTTTTT
-	TRBJ1-2	TRBV5-1	-	CASSLGHAPGGYTF	TGCGCCAGCAGCTTGGGCCATGCCCCGGGCGGCTACACCTTC
-	TRBJ1-2	TRBV6-1	-	CASSEYRVALYGYTF	TGTGCCAGCAGTGAATACAGGGTGGCCCTCTATGGCTACACCTTC
-	TRBJ2-7	TRBV6-6	few	CASSYLGAGLKYEQYF	TGTGCCAGCAGTTACCTCGGGGCAGGCCTCAAGTACGAGCAGTACTTC
-	TRBJ1-2	TRBV30	-	CAWSPGHYGYTF	TGTGCCTGGAGCCCGGGACACTACGGCTACACCTTC
-	TRBJ1-5	TRBV19	-	CASSYGGVSNQPQHF	TGTGCCAGTAGTTATGGCGGGGTTAGCAATCAGCCCCAGCATTTT
TRBD1	TRBJ2-3	TRBV2	-	CASRPTGGGTDTQYF	TGTGCCAGCAGGCCGACAGGGGGCGGCACAGATACGCAGTATTTT
-	TRBJ2-4	TRBV19	-	CASSILYGKNIQYF	TGTGCCAGTAGTATTCTATACGGTAAAAACATTCAGTACTTC
TRBD1	TRBJ2-5	TRBV18	-	CASSLTGGGETQYF	TGTGCCAGCTCACTCACAGGGGGCGGAGAGACCCAGTACTTC
TRBD1	TRBJ2-1	TRBV7-9	-	CASSPLSGRGPNEQFF	TGTGCCAGCAGCCCCCTTTCAGGCAGGGGGCCTAATGAGCAGTTCTTC
-	TRBJ1-4	TRBV18	once	CASSPKTLQNEKLFF	TGTGCCAGCTCACCAAAAACACTTCAAAATGAAAAACTGTTTTTT
-	TRBJ2-1	TRBV19	once	CASSIQVSSYNEQFF	TGTGCCAGTAGTATACAGGTGAGCTCCTACAATGAGCAGTTCTTC
TRBD1	TRBJ1-1	TRBV7-9	-	CASSLSITGGTEAFF	TGTGCCAGCAGCTTATCCATAACAGGGGGGACTGAAGCTTTCTTT
TRBD1	TRBJ2-7	TRBV7-6	-	CASSLRQGLYEQYF	TGTGCCAGCAGCTTAAGACAGGGGCTCTACGAGCAGTACTTC
-	TRBJ1-3	TRBV6-1	-	CASSEGGFSGNTIYF	TGTGCCAGCAGTGAAGGCGGATTCTCTGGAAACACCATATATTTT
-	TRBJ1-6	TRBV4-3	-	CASSQRTALHF	TGCGCCAGCAGCCAACGGACGGCCCTCCACTTT
-	TRBJ2-7	TRBV11-2	-	CASSLAGRGEQYF	TGTGCCAGCAGCTTAGCGGGAAGAGGGGAGCAGTACTTC
-	TRBJ2-5	TRBV5-1	few	CASSADWETQYF	TGCGCCAGCAGCGCGGACTGGGAGACCCAGTACTTC
-	TRBJ2-2	TRBV7-6	-	CASSLEGHTGELFF	TGTGCCAGCAGCTTAGAGGGCCACACCGGGGAGCTGTTTTTT
TRBD1	TRBJ1-2	TRBV6-5	-	CASSRIPGQGHGYTF	TGTGCCAGCAGCCGAATTCCGGGACAGGGACATGGCTACACCTTC
-	TRBJ1-5	TRBV18	few	CASSPGGYSNQPQHF	TGTGCCAGCTCACCTGGGGGATATAGCAATCAGCCCCAGCATTTT
TRBD1	TRBJ1-4	TRBV5-1	-	CASSFGQGDRNEKLFF	TGCGCCAGCAGCTTCGGACAGGGGGATAGGAATGAAAAACTGTTTTTT
TRBD2	TRBJ2-1	TRBV18	-	CASARGERATEQFF	TGTGCCAGCGCACGGGGGGAAAGGGCAACTGAGCAGTTCTTC
TRBD1	TRBJ1-2	TRBV5-1	-	CASSPIGTGGYTF	TGCGCCAGCAGCCCTATAGGGACAGGCGGCTACACCTTC
TRBD1	TRBJ1-1	TRBV4-1	-	CASSQVATGGGQNTEAFF	TGCGCCAGCAGCCAGGTTGCAACAGGGGGTGGCCAGAACACTGAAGCTTTCTTT
-	TRBJ2-7	TRBV7-8	-	CASSFYGGLLSYEQYF	TGTGCCAGCAGCTTCTACGGGGGACTGCTCTCCTACGAGCAGTACTTC
-	TRBJ2-3	TRBV18	-	CASSVPSLSTDTQYF	TGTGCCAGCTCTGTCCCATCCCTATCCACAGATACGCAGTATTTT
TRBD1	TRBJ2-5	TRBV5-1	once	CASSIVTGGQETQYF	TGCGCCAGCAGCATCGTGACAGGGGGGCAAGAGACCCAGTACTTC
-	TRBJ2-1	TRBV7-2	-	CASHGGNLPSSYNEQFF	TGTGCCAGCCACGGCGGAAACTTACCTAGCTCCTACAATGAGCAGTTCTTC
TRBD1	TRBJ1-3	TRBV5-1	-	CASSLDRGRGNTIYF	TGCGCCAGCAGCTTGGACAGGGGCCGTGGAAACACCATATATTTT
-	TRBJ1-4	TRBV5-1	-	CASSLLDGRNEKLFF	TGCGCCAGCAGCTTGCTGGACGGACGTAATGAAAAACTGTTTTTT
TRBD2	TRBJ2-4	TRBV11-2	-	CASSLLAGASGIQYF	TGTGCCAGCAGCTTATTAGCGGGGGCCTCAGGCATTCAGTACTTC